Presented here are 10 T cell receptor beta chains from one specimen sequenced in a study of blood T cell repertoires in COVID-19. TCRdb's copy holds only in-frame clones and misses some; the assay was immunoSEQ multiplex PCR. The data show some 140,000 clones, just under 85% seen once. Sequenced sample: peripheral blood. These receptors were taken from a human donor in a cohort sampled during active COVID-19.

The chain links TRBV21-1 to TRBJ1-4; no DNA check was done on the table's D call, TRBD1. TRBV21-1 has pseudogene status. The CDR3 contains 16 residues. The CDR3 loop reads CASSKETGRTNEKLFF. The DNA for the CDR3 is TGTGCCAGCAGCAAAGAGACAGGGCGGACTAATGAAAAACTGTTTTTT.

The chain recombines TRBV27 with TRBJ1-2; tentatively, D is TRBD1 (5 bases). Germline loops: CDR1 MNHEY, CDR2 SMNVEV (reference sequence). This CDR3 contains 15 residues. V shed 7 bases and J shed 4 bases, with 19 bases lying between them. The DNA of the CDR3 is TGTGCCAGCAAACGACCAGGGTACGAGGCCTATGGCTACACCTTC. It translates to CASKRPGYEAYGYTF.

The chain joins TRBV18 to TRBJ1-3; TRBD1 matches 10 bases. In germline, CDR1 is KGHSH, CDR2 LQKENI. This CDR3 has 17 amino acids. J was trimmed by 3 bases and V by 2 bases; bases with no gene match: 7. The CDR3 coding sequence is TGTGCCAGCTCACCATCGGGGACAGGGGTCTTTGGAAACACCATATATTTT. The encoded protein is CASSPSGTGVFGNTIYF.

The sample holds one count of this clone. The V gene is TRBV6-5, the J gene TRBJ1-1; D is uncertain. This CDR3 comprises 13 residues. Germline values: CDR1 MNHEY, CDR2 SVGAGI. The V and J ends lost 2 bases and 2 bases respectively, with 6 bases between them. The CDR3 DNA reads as TGTGCCAGCAGTTACGCCAGAAACACTGAAGCTTTCTTT. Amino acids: CASSYARNTEAFF.

DNA of the CDR3: TGCGCCAGCAGCTGGGGGACAGGGGCCCTCACTGAAGCTTTCTTT. This sequence encodes CASSWGTGALTEAFF. V is TRBV5-1 and J is TRBJ1-1; TRBD1 matches at 10 bases. Germline CDR1 and CDR2: SGHRS and YFSETQ. Germline trimming cut 3 bases from V and 4 bases from J; bases unmatched to any gene: 6. The CDR3 covers 15 residues.

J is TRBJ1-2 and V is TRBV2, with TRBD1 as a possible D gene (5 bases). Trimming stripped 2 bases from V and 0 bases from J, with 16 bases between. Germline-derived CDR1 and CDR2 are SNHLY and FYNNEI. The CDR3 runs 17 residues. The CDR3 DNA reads TGTGCCAGCAGTGAACCGGGGGGTCTCTCTTCTAACTATGGCTACACCTTC. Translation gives CASSEPGGLSSNYGYTF.

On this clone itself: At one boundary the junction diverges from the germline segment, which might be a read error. The CDR3 DNA is TGTGTCAGCAGCCCAACACGAAGCGGTCAGCCCCAGCATTTT. Protein product: CVSSPTRSGQPQHF. This chain connects TRBV6-5 to TRBJ1-5; D unclear. The CDR3 has 14 residues. The germline gives CDR1 MNHEY, CDR2 SVGAGI.

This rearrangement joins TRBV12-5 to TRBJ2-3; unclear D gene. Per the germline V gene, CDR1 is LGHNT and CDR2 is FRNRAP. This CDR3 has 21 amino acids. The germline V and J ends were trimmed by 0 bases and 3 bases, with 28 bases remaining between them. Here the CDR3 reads CASGLVRELPWAPLWTDTQYF. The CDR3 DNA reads TGTGCTAGTGGTTTGGTAAGAGAACTCCCCTGGGCTCCGTTATGGACAGATACGCAGTATTTT.

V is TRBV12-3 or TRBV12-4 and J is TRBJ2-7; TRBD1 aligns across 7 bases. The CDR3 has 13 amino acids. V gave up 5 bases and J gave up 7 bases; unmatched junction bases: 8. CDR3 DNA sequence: TGTGCCAGCAGTGGGAACAGGGGACGGGAGCAGTACTTC. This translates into CASSGNRGREQYF.

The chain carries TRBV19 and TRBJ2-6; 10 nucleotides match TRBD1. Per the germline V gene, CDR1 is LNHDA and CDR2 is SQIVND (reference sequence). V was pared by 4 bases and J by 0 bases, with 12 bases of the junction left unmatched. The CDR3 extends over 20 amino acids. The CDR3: CASSREGPGTGDSGANVLTF. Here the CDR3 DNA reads TGTGCCAGTAGTAGGGAGGGACCCGGGACAGGGGACTCTGGGGCCAACGTCCTGACTTTC.